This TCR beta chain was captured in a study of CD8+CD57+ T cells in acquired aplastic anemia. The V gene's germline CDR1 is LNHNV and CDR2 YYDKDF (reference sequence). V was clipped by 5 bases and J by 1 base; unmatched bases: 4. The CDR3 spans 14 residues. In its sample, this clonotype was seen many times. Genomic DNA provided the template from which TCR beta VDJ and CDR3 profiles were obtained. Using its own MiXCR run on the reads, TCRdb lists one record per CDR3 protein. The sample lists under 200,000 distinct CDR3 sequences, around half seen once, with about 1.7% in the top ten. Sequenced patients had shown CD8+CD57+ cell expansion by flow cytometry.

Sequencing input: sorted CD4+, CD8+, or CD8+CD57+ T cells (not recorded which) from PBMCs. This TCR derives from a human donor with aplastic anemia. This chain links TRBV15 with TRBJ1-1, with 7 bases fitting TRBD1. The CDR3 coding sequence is TGTGCCACCAGCTTGGGACAGAGGAACACTGAAGCTTTCTTT. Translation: CATSLGQRNTEAFF.